This TCR beta chain was profiled in a study of blood T cells in healthy people across ages (dated by TCRdb to 2013 to 2016). For the wider study: In model experiments, roughly one uniquely barcoded TCR beta cDNA molecule per two T cells was captured by template switching. The donors were split into four age groups: young (average 16 years), middle-aged (roughly 42), aged (approximately 59) and long-lived (82). Age-related changes in TCR beta repertoire diversity were measured in the study by deep sequencing normalized with unique cDNA molecular identifiers. Using the same blood draw, the study looked at two additional independent replicas of 1 million unique cDNA reads for two donors, one aged 18 to 30 and the other aged 80 or older. The research as a whole found: Bulk unsorted PBMC profiling prevented conclusive comparison of naive and antigen-experienced compartments. The long-lived group showed more naive CD4+ T cells, fewer expanded clones and increased TCR diversity than the aged group, suggesting age selection. Total diversity estimates from one million sequenced T cells were considered lower bounds and underestimates. Because the CMV infection status of the donors was unknown, age-related changes in expanded clonotypes may potentially have been confounded. The percentage of naive T cells measured by flow cytometry correlated strongly with observed TCR beta diversity. Observed TCR beta diversity per million T cells fell roughly linearly with age, and a significant reduction was already apparent by age roughly 40.

As to this clonotype: It lacks a known antigen. No much larger clonotype is one base removed from it; base qualities were not supplied.

Library generation was performed with 5' RACE. The run used an Illumina HiSeq 2500. A second PCR of roughly 7 to 11 cycles was performed with a sample-barcoded 5' primer and a J-beta primer mix. A template-switch 5' adaptor carrying 12 random nucleotides introduced a unique molecular identifier onto each TCR beta cDNA molecule. Each sample yielded at least 3 million CDR3-containing paired-end reads. The Mint cDNA synthesis kit, primed by a TRBC-specific oligonucleotide, was used to synthesize first-strand cDNA from all RNA. All cDNA was treated with uracil-DNA glycosylase and then went through a first 18-cycle PCR with the universal primers M1SS and BC2_uni_R. Under the source paper's analysis protocol: For normalization, 1 million high-quality reads, each with a distinct molecular identifier, were randomly selected from each sample. Instead of being binned into consensus sequences, reads that shared molecular identifiers were thrown out. MiTCR, run with a Q25 quality threshold and the strictest error-elimination algorithm, handled CDR3 identification, clonotype clustering and error correction. A nonparametric unseen species model using Euler transformation provided a lower-bound estimate of total TCR beta diversity. Using fastp trimming at Q25 and MiXCR clonotype assembly, TCRdb reanalyzed the public sequencing data and kept in-frame beta chains. Each entry is one CDR3 protein sequence, shown with its most common DNA and genes. None of the V and J calls come from the authors' own analysis; TCRdb made them. Across this sample there are around 800,000 distinct CDR3 sequences, with around 25% seen only once. 2.5% to 3.5% of the sample goes to the ten largest clones.

Donors were a few dozen systemically healthy Caucasian individuals from Russia aged 6 to 90 years. Around 9.7 milliliters of peripheral blood were collected from each donor into EDTA-treated Vacutainer tubes. Ficoll-Paque density-gradient centrifugation was used to isolate PBMCs, with at least 7 million per sample. Trizol reagent was used to extract total RNA from the PBMCs, yielding at least 5 micrograms per sample. For every donor, an aliquot of PBMCs went through flow cytometry to measure the percentages of naive CD45RAhigh/CD27high T cells. This same sample was also part of a study on T cells of mothers and their children. That second report states: The donors were nine systemically healthy Caucasian individuals, made up of three mothers and their six children. cDNA synthesis consumed the entire amount of extracted RNA, loaded at around 1.5 ug RNA in each 15 ul reaction. Sample barcodes and 2-4 random nucleotides were added via the M1S primer in the second PCR. Over 8.5 million TCR beta CDR3 reads were obtained for each mother, and millions of reads were obtained for each child. Thymic selection similarly shapes TCR recombination output in related and unrelated pairs, with minor effect from inherited differences. Normalized repertoire overlap in related mother-child pairs was always slightly higher than in unrelated mother-child pairs, but the difference was never significant. No persistent microchimeric T cell clones were detected, at a sensitivity of roughly 96 clones per million clonotypes. In the study, deep NGS was used to compare the TCR beta repertoires of mothers and children, and features distinguishing related mother-child pairs from unrelated individuals were sought. Mothers averaged about 40 +/- 4 years of age and children averaged approximately 11 +/- 4 years. Libraries were sequenced on Illumina HiSeq 2000 with 100+100 nt paired-end reads after adapter ligation with NEBNext reagents. To prevent cross-contamination, the mother and child libraries were prepared one month apart and sequenced in separate runs. For each donor, somewhere between about 450,000 and 2,000,000 distinct TCR beta clonotypes were identified. Naive TCR beta clonotypes were estimated from low-frequency clonotypes matched to each donor's FACS-determined naive share, without sorting.

The receptor's source is a boy aged 10-17 years in good health. Input material: blood.

The sequence in DNA is TGTGCCAGCAGATCTTTCAGGGGTGAGGAGACCCAGTACTTC. It specifies CASRSFRGEETQYF. The chain links TRBV28 with TRBJ2-5; a tentative D match to TRBD1 spans 6 bases. Deletion took 6 bases off V and 5 bases off J, with a span of 16 bases between the germline ends. CDR1 and CDR2 (MDHEN, SYDVKM) derive from the germline V gene. Reading from cysteine to phenylalanine, the CDR3 counts 14 amino acids. Only CDR3 DNA is held: 42 bases, read in frame from base 1. The variable domain in full, with residues beyond the CDR3 obtained from the reference TRBV28 and TRBJ2-5 genes, is DVKVTQSSRYLVKRTGEKVFLECVQDMDHENMFWYRQDPGLGLRLIYFSYDVKMKEKGDIPEGYSVSREKKERFSLILESASTNQTSMYLCASRSFRGEETQYFGPGTRLLVL.